The T cell receptor beta chain described here comes from a study of blood T cell repertoires in COVID-19. Sequencing was performed with immunoSEQ multiplex PCR; in TCRdb, only in-frame clones are kept and a portion is missing. The repertoire holds about 330,000 clones, roughly 90% seen once, with approximately 17% in the top ten. Germline trimming cut 6 bases from V and 4 bases from J; bases unmatched to any gene: 6. This CDR3 region has 15 residues. The germline CDR1 and CDR2 sequences are MNHEY and SMNVEV (reference sequence). The receptor comes from a woman younger than 45 who had recovered from COVID-19. The chain joins TRBV27 to TRBJ1-2; 12 nucleotides align to TRBD1. The sample taken for sequencing was PBMCs or T cells enriched from blood (not recorded which). The chain's CDR3 is CASRQGQGAGYGYTF. CDR3 DNA: TGTGCCAGCAGACAGGGACAGGGGGCGGGCTATGGCTACACCTTC.